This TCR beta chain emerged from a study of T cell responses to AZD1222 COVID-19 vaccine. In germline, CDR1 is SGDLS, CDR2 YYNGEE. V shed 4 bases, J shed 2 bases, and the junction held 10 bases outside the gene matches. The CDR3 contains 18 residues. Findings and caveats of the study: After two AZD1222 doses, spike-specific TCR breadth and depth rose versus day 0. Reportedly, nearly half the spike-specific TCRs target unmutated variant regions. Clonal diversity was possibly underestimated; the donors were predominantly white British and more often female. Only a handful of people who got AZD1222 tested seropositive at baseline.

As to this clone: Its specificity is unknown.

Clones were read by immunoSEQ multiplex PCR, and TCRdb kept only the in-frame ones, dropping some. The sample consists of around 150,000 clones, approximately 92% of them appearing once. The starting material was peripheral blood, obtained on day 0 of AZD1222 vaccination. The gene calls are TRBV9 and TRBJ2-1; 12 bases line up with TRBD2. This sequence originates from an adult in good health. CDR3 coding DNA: TGTGCCAGCAGCTGGACTAGCGGGACGACGCGCCCCTACAATGAGCAGTTCTTC. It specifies CASSWTSGTTRPYNEQFF.